The 21 T cell receptor beta chains below all came from one sample that was sequenced in a study of Ad26.COV2.S vaccination and SARS-CoV-2 variants. Method: immunoSEQ multiplex PCR; TCRdb's copy keeps in-frame clones and lacks some. This table has around 350,000 clones, about 90% appearing once. Sequencing was performed on peripheral blood, taken after recovery from COVID-19. These receptors were obtained from a human donor who had recovered from COVID-19.

This clone occurred a few times. V usage is TRBV5-6 and J usage is TRBJ2-2, with D uncertain. This CDR3 is 14 amino acids long. V lost 4 bases to trimming and J lost 5 bases, with 12 bases between them. Germline CDR1 SGHDT, CDR2 YYEEEE. CDR3 in amino acids: CASSPPLGTGELFF. CDR3 DNA: TGTGCCAGCAGCCCCCCCCTCGGGACCGGGGAGCTGTTTTTT. The full variable domain, with the rest looked up from reference TRBV5-6 and TRBJ2-2, is DAGVTQSPTHLIKTRGQQVTLRCSPKSGHDTVSWYQQALGQGPQFIFQYYEEEERQRGNFPDRFSGHQFPNYSSELNVNALLLGDSALYLCASSPPLGTGELFFGEGSRLTVL.

The rearrangement joins TRBV19 to TRBJ2-3; tentative D call: TRBD1 (5 bases). With 8 bases removed from V and 2 bases from J, the gap between germline ends came to 17 bases. Germline CDR1 reads LNHDA; CDR2 reads SQIVND (reference sequence). The CDR3 covers 15 residues. CDR3 amino acids: CASLKRQGSTDTQYF. CDR3 DNA sequence: TGTGCCAGTCTAAAACGTCAGGGTTCCACAGATACGCAGTATTTT.

V is TRBV29-1 and J is TRBJ1-6; D possibly corresponds to TRBD1 (6 bases). The CDR3 covers 13 residues. The ends were cut back, 4 bases at V and 9 bases at J, with 13 bases in the middle. Germline V gene lookup returns CDR1 SQVTM and CDR2 ANQGSEA. The CDR3 loop is CSVAGPTGSPLHF. CDR3 DNA sequence: TGCAGCGTTGCGGGACCGACAGGTTCACCCCTCCACTTT.

The J gene is TRBJ1-1, the V gene TRBV3-1 (or the pseudogene TRBV3-2); no firm D call. The germline V gene encodes CDR1 LGHDT and CDR2 YNNKEL (reference sequence). V shed 7 bases and J shed 4 bases, with 16 bases lying between them. There are 14 residues in the CDR3. The CDR3 nucleotides read TGTGCCAGCACCATGGGATCAGGCGGCACTGAAGCTTTCTTT. Protein: CASTMGSGGTEAFF.

The chain links TRBV7-9 to TRBJ1-2, with 9 bases aligning to TRBD1. CDR3 length: 15 amino acids. The V gene's germline CDR1 is SEHNR and CDR2 FQNEAQ (reference sequence). Germline trimming cut 7 bases from V and 7 bases from J; bases unmatched to any gene: 13. CDR3 protein: CASTLLEQGALGYTF. CDR3 coding DNA: TGTGCCAGCACCCTACTTGAACAGGGGGCCCTTGGCTACACCTTC.

V gene TRBV7-2 combines with J gene TRBJ2-6, with TRBD1 identical over 11 bases. Germline CDR1 reads SGHTA; CDR2 reads FQGNSA. The CDR3 is 18 residues long. After removal of 5 bases from V and 1 base from J, the junction contained 7 bases not matched to a gene. The CDR3 nucleotides read TGTGCCAGCAGCCAACCGGGACAGGGGGTATCTGGGGCCAACGTCCTGACTTTC. It yields the protein CASSQPGQGVSGANVLTF.

This chain links TRBV5-1 with TRBJ2-7; 7 bases are a match to TRBD2. Germline loops: CDR1 SGHRS, CDR2 YFSETQ. The CDR3 contains 15 residues. V was clipped by 2 bases and J by 3 bases; unmatched bases: 8. The CDR3 spells CASSFLRGDRYEQYF. The CDR3 nucleotides read TGCGCCAGCAGCTTCCTTCGGGGGGATCGCTACGAGCAGTACTTC.

The rearrangement links TRBV11-2 to TRBJ1-1; D remains ambiguous. Trimming took 2 bases from V and 3 from J, leaving 7 bases between them. Germline V gene lookup returns CDR1 SGHAT and CDR2 FQNNGV. The CDR3 has 13 residues. CDR3 amino acids: CASSLMRDTEAFF. For the CDR3, the DNA is TGTGCCAGCAGCTTAATGCGGGACACTGAAGCTTTCTTT.

This clone was counted a single time. This chain connects TRBV3-1 (or the pseudogene TRBV3-2) to TRBJ1-2; 8 nucleotides match TRBD1. After removal of 1 base from V and 8 bases from J, the junction contained 9 bases not matched to a gene. This CDR3 has 15 residues. CDR1 LGHDT and CDR2 YNNKEL come from the germline V gene (reference sequence). CDR3 nucleotide sequence: TGTGCCAGCAGCCAAGGATGGGCAGGGGGCGGCGGCTACACCTTC. This translates into CASSQGWAGGGGYTF.

V and J are TRBV7-2 and TRBJ2-5, with 14 bases fitting TRBD2. Per the germline V gene, CDR1 is SGHTA and CDR2 is FQGNSA. J lost 3 bases, V lost 3 bases, and 3 bases had no gene match. This CDR3 spans 16 amino acids. For the CDR3, the DNA is TGTGCCAGCAGCTTCCGACTAGCGGGGGGGAAAGAGACCCAGTACTTC. The encoded protein is CASSFRLAGGKETQYF.

As DNA, the CDR3 is TGTGCCAGCAGCCAAGGCCCCGGGACATCATATGGCTACACCTTC. Its protein product is CASSQGPGTSYGYTF. V is TRBV3-1 (or the pseudogene TRBV3-2) and J is TRBJ1-2, with D perhaps matching TRBD1 (6 bases). Deletions cut 1 base from V and 5 bases from J, with 14 bases between. The CDR3 has 15 residues. In germline, CDR1 is LGHDT, CDR2 YNNKEL (reference sequence).

This chain joins TRBV6-1 and TRBJ2-3; D remains ambiguous. This CDR3 spans 16 amino acids. CDR1 and CDR2 from the germline V gene are MNHNS and SASEGT. Trimming left V 4 bases short and J 0 bases short, with 14 bases between. CDR3 in amino acids: CASSGRLRLSTDTQYF. CDR3 DNA sequence: TGTGCCAGCAGTGGCAGATTACGGCTTAGCACAGATACGCAGTATTTT.

The chain is built from TRBV19 and TRBJ2-7, with no clear D. This CDR3 has 13 amino acids. Per the germline V gene, CDR1 is LNHDA and CDR2 is SQIVND (reference sequence). Trimming cost V 0 bases and J 2 bases, with 5 bases left between them. The CDR3 loop is CASSIEIPYEQYF. CDR3 DNA sequence: TGTGCCAGTAGTATAGAGATCCCCTACGAGCAGTACTTC.

V is TRBV7-9 and J is TRBJ2-7; 10 positions agree with TRBD1. The J segment lost 1 base and the V segment lost 5 bases, leaving 5 bases of the junction unmatched. This CDR3 has 15 amino acids. Per the germline V gene, CDR1 is SEHNR and CDR2 is FQNEAQ (reference sequence). The CDR3 here is CASSRDRGRSYEQYF. The CDR3 region has the DNA TGTGCCAGCAGCAGGGACAGGGGCCGGTCCTACGAGCAGTACTTC.

As regards this clone: The sample holds other DNA sequences that translate to the same CDR3. The chain links TRBV2 to TRBJ2-6; D not certain. Trimming took 4 bases from V and 4 from J, leaving 8 bases between them. Looked up from germline, CDR1 is SNHLY and CDR2 is FYNNEI. The CDR3 loop spans 14 amino acids. The CDR3, as DNA: TGTGCCAGCAGTGGAAGGGCAGGGGCCAACGTCCTGACTTTC. It yields the protein CASSGRAGANVLTF.

The chain combines TRBV7-2 with TRBJ2-7; possibly TRBD1 or TRBD2 for D (5 bases each). V lost 5 bases, J lost 7 bases, and 21 bases lay in between. Per the germline V gene, CDR1 is SGHTA and CDR2 is FQGNSA. CDR3 size: 15 residues. The CDR3 DNA sequence: TGTGCCAGCAGCGGGGGATCCTCCTCTAGGTGGGAGCAGTACTTC. It is translated as CASSGGSSSRWEQYF.

The rearrangement links TRBV5-4 to TRBJ1-2, with 10 bases matching TRBD1. The CDR3 is 13 amino acids. V was pared by 5 bases and J by 6 bases, with 4 bases of the junction left unmatched. Germline assignment: CDR1 SGHNT and CDR2 YYREEE (reference sequence). CDR3 protein: CASRGTGVHGYTF. In DNA form, the CDR3 reads TGTGCCAGCAGGGGGACAGGGGTTCATGGCTACACCTTC.

The gene calls are TRBV21-1 and TRBJ1-6. TRBV21-1 counts as a pseudogene. The length of the CDR3 is 16 residues. The CDR3 here is CASYQGRDRLNSPLHF. The CDR3 DNA is TGTGCCAGCTACCAAGGGAGGGACAGATTAAATTCACCCCTCCACTTT.

The chain has TRBV11-2 and TRBJ2-2; no reliable D call. The V end was cut by 2 bases, the J end by 7 bases, with 2 bases between. This CDR3 is built from 11 residues. Germline CDR1 and CDR2: SGHAT and FQNNGV. DNA of the CDR3: TGTGCCAGCAGCTTAAGCGGGGAGCTGTTTTTT. It codes for CASSLSGELFF.

This chain connects TRBV6-2 or TRBV6-3 to TRBJ1-2; D is uncertain. With 2 bases removed from V and 4 bases from J, the gap between germline ends came to 14 bases. CDR1 and CDR2 (germline): MNHEY, SVGEGT. The CDR3 is 15 residues long. The CDR3 nucleotides are TGTGCCAGCAGTTACCCAGGAGAGAACCCCTATGGCTACACCTTC. Its protein product is CASSYPGENPYGYTF.

This chain links TRBV6-5 with TRBJ1-6, with 11 bases aligning to TRBD1. Trimming at V came to 0 bases and at J to 7 bases, leaving 2 bases not matched to a gene. The V gene's germline CDR1 is MNHEY and CDR2 SVGAGI. The CDR3 spans 16 residues. CDR3 in amino acids: CASSYSRDRGNSPLHF. The CDR3 coding sequence is TGTGCCAGCAGTTACTCCAGGGACAGGGGGAATTCACCCCTCCACTTT.